The rows below give T cell receptor beta chains drawn from one sample of a study of cytotoxic CD8 clonotypes in ibrutinib-treated CLL. The table came from immunoSEQ multiplex PCR; TCRdb's copy has only in-frame clones and leaves some out. The sample contains tens of thousands of clones, roughly 75% of which appear only once. The sequencing used PBMCs, collected before ibrutinib treatment. The receptors here all came from a human donor with chronic lymphocytic leukemia. Each CDR3 is given with its conserved first and last residue. The D gene is left open where the match is weak. The size entry is marked missing in some rows and otherwise reads once, few, many or a size class.

TRBJ1-3 | NA | TRBV2 | NA | TGTGCCAGCAGTCCCAACAGGGACGGAATCAACACCATATATTTT | CASSPNRDGINTIYF
TRBJ2-2 | TRBD1 | TRBV10-2 | NA | TGCGCCAGCAGTCGGGACAGGGTGGGCACCGGGGAGCTGTTTTTT | CASSRDRVGTGELFF
TRBJ1-5 | NA | TRBV10-3 | NA | TGTGCCATCAGTGTTGGAGGGTCGGAACAGCCCCAGCATTTT | CAISVGGSEQPQHF
TRBJ2-7 | NA | TRBV28 | NA | TGTGCCAGCAGTTTACCAAGCACCCGCTACGAGCAGTACTTC | CASSLPSTRYEQYF
TRBJ2-1 | TRBD2 | TRBV28 | NA | TGTGCCACCCAAAGGGCTAGCGGGGGTTACAATGAGCAGTTCTTC | CATQRASGGYNEQFF
TRBJ1-2 | TRBD1 | TRBV19 | once | TGTGCCAGTACCCATAGGCAGGGGGCAAGTGGTGGCTACACCTTC | CASTHRQGASGGYTF
TRBJ1-1 | NA | TRBV14 | NA | TGTGCCAGCACAGGGTTCATGAACACTGAAGCTTTCTTT | CASTGFMNTEAFF
TRBJ1-2 | NA | TRBV29-1 | NA | TGCAGCGTTGACGGGGGGTTGGTCTATGGCTACACCTTC | CSVDGGLVYGYTF
TRBJ1-1 | TRBD1 | TRBV5-8 | NA | TGTGCCAGCAGCTTAAAGGGGGCGGGGTACACTGAAGCTTTCTTT | CASSLKGAGYTEAFF
TRBJ2-7 | NA | TRBV4-1 | few | TGCGCCAGCAGCCAAGGACAAGGGGGGACCTACGAGCAGTACTTC | CASSQGQGGTYEQYF
TRBJ2-2 | TRBD2 | TRBV9 | NA | TGTGCCAGCAGCTCGAGGGTATGGCGGGAGGGCCTTTCCGGGGAGCTGTTTTTT | CASSSRVWREGLSGELFF
TRBJ1-1 | NA | TRBV7-2 | NA | TGTGCCAGCAGCCCCCCGTCCCGTCACACTGAAGCTTTCTTT | CASSPPSRHTEAFF
TRBJ2-7 | TRBD2 | TRBV9 | NA | TGTGCCAGCAGCGCCGCCCCATCTAGCGGGGGCCTCTACGAGCAGTACTTC | CASSAAPSSGGLYEQYF
TRBJ2-1 | NA | TRBV7-9 | NA | TGTGCCAGCAGCTTCGGCCCCGAGCAGTTCTTC | CASSFGPEQFF
TRBJ1-3 | NA | TRBV27 | NA | TGTGCCAGCAGTTTAGTAGGGTCAGGGGCTGGAAACACCATATATTTT | CASSLVGSGAGNTIYF
TRBJ2-7 | NA | TRBV28 | once | TGTGCCAGCAGTTTATGGCGGGACGGCTACGAGCAGTACTTC | CASSLWRDGYEQYF
TRBJ2-7 | TRBD2 | TRBV7-2 | NA | TGTGCCAGCAGCAGAAAAGCGGGAGAAGGCGAGCAGTACTTC | CASSRKAGEGEQYF
TRBJ2-3 | TRBD2 | TRBV7-2 | once | TGTGCCAGCAGCTTAGTAGCTAGCGGGAGTTCCGATACGCAGTATTTT | CASSLVASGSSDTQYF
TRBJ2-5 | NA | TRBV13 | NA | TGTGCCAGCAGCTCCCTAAGGACTGAGACGGGCAAACGGACGCCCCAGTACTTC | CASSSLRTETGKRTPQYF